The sequence of this T cell receptor (beta chain) was determined in a study of blood T cell repertoires in COVID-19. This CDR3 spans 15 amino acids. Germline V CDR1 and CDR2: SGHNT, YYREEE (reference sequence). Trimming took 7 bases from V and 5 from J, leaving 22 bases between them. Original processing methods: Reference gene primer amplification gave nucleated cell count estimates. The protocol was immunoSEQ multiplex PCR, while the TCRdb copy is restricted to in-frame clones and leaves out a portion. Clone size and V and J calls were adopted from that table, with D and trimming inferred from the DNA. The profile covers around 46,000 clones, with 80% to 90% appearing a single time and about 15% taken by the ten largest. This clone came up a few times.

Sequenced: peripheral blood. The chain joins TRBV5-4 to TRBJ2-7; perhaps TRBD2 as D (5 bases). The TCR originated in a human donor in a cohort sampled during active COVID-19. The donor label of this sample is uncertain. CDR3 nucleotide sequence: TGTGCCAGCTCACCTCCCGGGGTCCAGGACCACGAGCAGTACTTC. Amino acids: CASSPPGVQDHEQYF.